Shown below are 27 T cell receptor beta chains from a single sample sequenced in a study of early stage breast cancer tumors. The data were produced by immunoSEQ multiplex PCR, yet TCRdb's version contains in-frame clones alone and is incomplete. This table has tens of thousands of clones, about two thirds appearing once. Specimen: blood. These receptors originate from a person aged 50-59 years with breast cancer.

The sample holds a few counts of this clone. The chain combines TRBV27 with TRBJ2-7, with TRBD2 identical over 15 bases. The length of the CDR3 is 18 residues. In germline, CDR1 is MNHEY, CDR2 SMNVEV (reference sequence). V shed 8 bases and J 4 bases; nucleotides not matched to a gene: 15. CDR3 DNA sequence: TGTGCCAGCCTTAACAACGGGGTGGGACTAGCGGGGGGATACGAGCAGTACGTC. It codes for CASLNNGVGLAGGYEQYV.

The rearrangement uses TRBV4-1 and TRBJ1-2; D is ambiguous. The CDR3 totals 15 residues. Germline V lookup: CDR1 MGHRA, CDR2 YSYEKL. The ends were cut back, 0 bases at V and 0 bases at J, with 8 bases in the middle. Here the CDR3 DNA reads TGCGCCAGCAGCCAAGATGTTGCGGCTAACTATGGCTACACCTTC. Amino acids: CASSQDVAANYGYTF.

The V gene is TRBV4-2, the J gene TRBJ2-2, with unresolved D. Germline-derived CDR1 and CDR2 are LGHNA and YNFKEQ. V lost 5 bases and J 1 base, leaving 11 bases between the germline ends. The CDR3 is 15 amino acids. Written as DNA, the CDR3 is TGTGCCAGCAGCACCCCTAGTCTGAACACCGGGGAGCTGTTTTTT. Its protein product is CASSTPSLNTGELFF.

The chain carries TRBV5-1 and TRBJ2-1; 7 bases agree with TRBD1. V was clipped by 1 base and J by 7 bases; unmatched bases: 5. Germline values: CDR1 SGHRS, CDR2 YFSETQ. This CDR3 is built from 14 residues. The CDR3 protein is CASSLQGGWNEQFF. As DNA, the CDR3 is TGCGCCAGCAGCTTGCAAGGGGGCTGGAATGAGCAGTTCTTC.

As DNA, the CDR3 is TGTGCCACCCAAGACTCAGGGGGACGGGAAAAACTGTTTTTT. It codes for CATQDSGGREKLFF. The V call is TRBV10-3, the J call TRBJ1-4, with 7 nucleotides matching TRBD1. Trimming took 10 bases from V and 8 from J; bases not matched to a gene: 13. This CDR3 has 14 residues. CDR1 ENHRY and CDR2 SYGVKD come from the germline V gene.

The chain joins TRBV4-3 to TRBJ2-3; 10 bases are a match to TRBD2. In germline, CDR1 is LGHNA, CDR2 YSLEER. V gave up 3 bases and J gave up 6 bases; unmatched junction bases: 9. The CDR3 has 16 residues. The CDR3 DNA is TGCGCCAGCAGCCACATCCTAGCGGGGGCGGGGGATACGCAGTATTTT. Amino acids: CASSHILAGAGDTQYF.

The table lists this clone with a few counts. This chain uses TRBV4-1 with TRBJ1-5, with D perhaps matching TRBD1 (6 bases). Germline V CDR1 and CDR2: MGHRA, YSYEKL. The CDR3 covers 14 residues. V was trimmed by 1 base and J by 8 bases, leaving 12 bases between them. CDR3 loop: CASSQVAGAEPQHF. The DNA for the CDR3 is TGCGCCAGCAGCCAAGTGGCAGGGGCCGAGCCCCAGCATTTT.

The rearrangement joins TRBV6-1 to TRBJ1-1; 7 positions agree with TRBD1. There are 14 residues in the CDR3. The V segment lost 7 bases and the J segment 3 bases; nucleotides outside the gene matches: 8. Germline lookup yields CDR1 MNHNS and CDR2 SASEGT. The chain's CDR3 is CASTILQGDTEAFF. CDR3 DNA sequence: TGTGCCAGCACCATCCTCCAGGGGGACACTGAAGCTTTCTTT.

The chain employs TRBV11-2 and TRBJ1-3, with no clear D. CDR1 SGHAT and CDR2 FQNNGV come from the germline V gene. CDR3 length: 13 amino acids. Trimming shortened V by 5 bases and J by 2 bases, and 7 bases separated the two germline ends. The chain's CDR3 is CASSVEAGNTIYF. As DNA, the CDR3 is TGTGCCAGCAGCGTCGAGGCTGGAAACACCATATATTTT.

Concerning this clone itself: A read error may produce the germline difference seen at one junction end. The chain uses TRBV7-7 and TRBJ2-1; TRBD1 matches 11 bases. The CDR3 totals 12 residues. Germline CDR1 SSHAT, CDR2 FNYEAQ (reference sequence). The CDR3 DNA is TGTGCTAGCAGCGAAGGACAGGGGGCTAAGTTCTTC. It codes for CASSEGQGAKFF.

The chain is built from TRBV15 and TRBJ1-2; tentatively, D is TRBD1 (5 bases). The CDR3 covers 13 residues. Germline V gene data show CDR1 as LNHNV and CDR2 as YYDKDF (reference sequence). Trimming removed 1 base at V and 8 bases at J, with 11 bases between. CDR3: CATSRGGVQGYTF. The CDR3 DNA sequence: TGTGCCACCAGCAGAGGGGGGGTACAGGGCTACACCTTC.

This rearrangement joins TRBV14 to TRBJ2-1; maybe TRBD2 (6 bases). Deletions cut 0 bases from V and 0 bases from J, with 12 bases between. The CDR3 sequence is 17 residues long. The germline V gene has CDR1 SGHDN and CDR2 FVKESK. The CDR3 loop reads CASSQEAGTRSYNEQFF. The CDR3 region has the DNA TGTGCCAGCAGCCAAGAGGCGGGAACCCGCTCCTACAATGAGCAGTTCTTC. The full variable domain, completed using reference TRBV14 and TRBJ2-1, is EAGVTQFPSHSVIEKGQTVTLRCDPISGHDNLYWYRRVMGKEIKFLLHFVKESKQDESGMPNNRFLAERTGGTYSTLKVQPAELEDSGVYFCASSQEAGTRSYNEQFFGPGTRLTVL.

This chain uses TRBV7-8 with TRBJ1-4; 10 nucleotides align to TRBD1. V shed 1 base and J 8 bases; nucleotides not matched to a gene: 13. This CDR3 region has 18 residues. The V gene's germline CDR1 is SGHVS and CDR2 FQNEAQ. CDR3 amino acids: CASSLVTGTGALGEKLFF. DNA for the CDR3: TGTGCCAGCAGCTTAGTTACCGGGACAGGGGCCTTGGGCGAAAAACTGTTTTTT.

V is TRBV5-1 and J is TRBJ2-1, with D unresolved. This CDR3 has 14 amino acids. From germline, CDR1 is SGHRS and CDR2 YFSETQ. Trimming left V 7 bases short and J 7 bases short, with 18 bases between. The DNA of the CDR3 is TGCGCCAGCTTCCTTACCCTAGAGCCGAATGAGCAGTTCTTC. Its translation is CASFLTLEPNEQFF.

J is TRBJ1-1 and V is TRBV9; D may be TRBD1 (5 bases). From germline, CDR1 is SGDLS and CDR2 YYNGEE. The CDR3 extends over 15 amino acids. Trimming left V 4 bases short and J 0 bases short, with 13 bases between. In DNA, the CDR3 is TGTGCCAGCAGCCCTCCGCAGGGCTTGAACACTGAAGCTTTCTTT. Protein sequence: CASSPPQGLNTEAFF.

J is TRBJ2-1 and V is TRBV7-6; TRBD2 matches at 10 bases. CDR1 SGHVS and CDR2 FNYEAQ come from the germline V gene. V was clipped by 5 bases and J by 9 bases; unmatched bases: 10. CDR3 length: 15 amino acids. As DNA, the CDR3 is TGTGCCAGCAGCCGGAGGCTAGCGGGAGATTTTGAGCAGTTCTTC. It yields the protein CASSRRLAGDFEQFF.

This chain links TRBV6-1 with TRBJ2-1; TRBD1 aligns across 8 bases. The CDR3 extends over 15 amino acids. Per the germline V gene, CDR1 is MNHNS and CDR2 is SASEGT. J was trimmed by 9 bases and V by 5 bases; bases with no gene match: 12. The CDR3 region is CASSNTGGRTSEQFF. For the CDR3, the DNA is TGTGCCAGCAGTAATACAGGGGGTCGGACGAGTGAGCAGTTCTTC.

This rearrangement joins TRBV4-2 to TRBJ2-1, with TRBD2 matching 7 bases. Germline V lookup: CDR1 LGHNA, CDR2 YNFKEQ. The V segment lost 6 bases and the J segment 3 bases; nucleotides outside the gene matches: 14. This CDR3 has 17 residues. This chain's CDR3 is CASRTELGGGSYNEQFF. DNA of the CDR3: TGTGCCAGCAGGACCGAACTCGGCGGGGGAAGCTACAATGAGCAGTTCTTC.

The V gene is TRBV11-2, the J gene TRBJ2-7; possible D gene TRBD2, 6 bases. V was clipped by 6 bases and J by 4 bases, with 10 bases between them. This CDR3 is built from 12 residues. CDR1 and CDR2 from the germline V gene are SGHAT and FQNNGV. The CDR3 sequence is CASREAGYEQYF. The CDR3 region has the DNA TGTGCCAGCAGGGAGGCGGGGTACGAGCAGTACTTC.

The sample holds a few counts of this clone. V and J are TRBV10-3 and TRBJ2-6, with 9 bases matching TRBD1. Looked up from germline, CDR1 is ENHRY and CDR2 is SYGVKD. This CDR3 is built from 17 residues. With V trimmed by 7 bases and J by 0 bases, 7 bases remained unmatched. CDR3 DNA sequence: TGTGCCATCAACCCGGGACAGGGCGACTCTGGGGCCAACGTCCTGACTTTC. This encodes CAINPGQGDSGANVLTF.

The chain couples TRBV2 to TRBJ2-7, with D possibly TRBD1 on 6 matching bases. Trimming left V 6 bases short and J 6 bases short, with 15 bases between. Germline V CDR1 and CDR2: SNHLY, FYNNEI. CDR3 length equals 13 residues. The CDR3 here is CASRQGRDLEQYV. The DNA for the CDR3 is TGTGCCAGCAGACAGGGAAGGGACCTCGAGCAGTACGTC.

This clone was recorded a few times. J is TRBJ1-1 and V is TRBV7-2, with D possibly being TRBD1 (5 bases). Trimming pared 1 base from V and 11 bases from J, leaving 11 bases between. The CDR3 runs 12 residues. The germline CDR1 and CDR2 sequences are SGHTA and FQGNSA. CDR3 amino acids: CASSLEGYVAFF. The CDR3 nucleotides are TGTGCCAGCAGCTTAGAGGGGTACGTCGCTTTCTTT.

The CDR3 loop is CSVVREGGYTF. The CDR3 region has the DNA TGCAGCGTTGTGAGGGAAGGGGGCTACACCTTC. The chain couples TRBV29-1 to TRBJ1-2, with D unclear. This CDR3 contains 11 residues. Germline V gene sequence: CDR1 SQVTM, CDR2 ANQGSEA. Trimming removed 4 bases at V and 8 bases at J, with 11 bases between.

The chain uses TRBV7-3 and TRBJ2-1; D is perhaps TRBD1 (5 bases). The CDR3 runs to 15 residues. Germline CDR1 is SGHTA and CDR2 is FQGTGA. V shed 5 bases and J shed 6 bases, with 17 bases lying between them. In DNA, the CDR3 is TGTGCCAGCAGCCCCGCTCTCAGGGCGGTCAATGAGCAGTTCTTC. The encoded protein is CASSPALRAVNEQFF.

CDR3 loop: CSVARGQNTGELFF. The CDR3 DNA reads as TGCAGCGTTGCGAGGGGACAGAACACCGGGGAGCTGTTTTTT. The genes are TRBV29-1 and TRBJ2-2; possibly TRBD1 for D (6 bases). Germline V lookup: CDR1 SQVTM, CDR2 ANQGSEA. Trimming stripped 4 bases from V and 1 base from J, with 10 bases between. CDR3 length equals 14 residues.

This rearrangement joins TRBV5-1 to TRBJ1-6; D may be TRBD1 (5 bases). V was shortened by 0 bases and J by 7 bases, with 11 bases between the two germline ends. CDR1 is SGHRS and CDR2 is YFSETQ in the germline V gene. This CDR3 region has 15 residues. The CDR3 spells CASSLDRLSNSPLHF. In DNA form, the CDR3 reads TGCGCCAGCAGCTTGGACAGGCTTTCGAATTCACCCCTCCACTTT.

This clone came up once. The V and J genes are TRBV7-2 and TRBJ1-2, with TRBD1 identical over 7 bases. The CDR3 consists of 14 residues. Looked up from germline, CDR1 is SGHTA and CDR2 is FQGNSA. V dropped 2 bases and J dropped 6; count of bases not matched to a gene: 6. The CDR3 region is CASSLSDRVDGYTF. CDR3 DNA sequence: TGTGCCAGCAGCTTAAGTGACAGGGTTGATGGCTACACCTTC.